What follows is one T cell receptor beta chain and its context. Which antigen it targets is not known. No quality values exist for individual bases; no much larger clone is one base distant. V was cut back by 4 bases and J by 2 bases, leaving a gap of 17 bases between them. In the germline V gene (reference sequence), CDR1 corresponds to LNHDA and CDR2 to SQIVND. There are 16 amino acids in the CDR3, from cysteine to phenylalanine inclusive. Only the CDR3 DNA stays, 48 bases, in frame from base 1. The time point label here, explained by the study, means: about 28 days (+/-7) after the second vaccine dose. Because spike-specific TCR depth and breadth did not differ between the two schedules, AZD1222 recipients who got a second dose at roughly 4 weeks were pooled with those who got a second dose at roughly 12 weeks. Samples from vaccinated people were obtained from the UK trials COV001 and COV002, which included a single-blind randomized controlled phase 2/3 trial of AZD1222 (ChAdOx1 nCoV-19) in healthy adults. For TCRbeta chain sequencing, PBMC samples from trial participants were taken at day 0 and at day 28 after the second dose.

This entry is derived from a study of T cell responses to AZD1222 COVID-19 vaccine (dated by TCRdb to the early 2020s). About the investigation overall: A total of just over 230 trial participants underwent TCR sequencing, of whom nearly 210 had received two doses of AZD1222 and 26 had received two doses of the MenACWY control vaccine. Enrollment into the trials was organized by age into subgroups of 18-55, 56-69 and 70-plus years, and those subgroups contained 148, 28 and 57 TCR-sequenced participants, respectively. On the study overall, not on this receptor specifically: Because no day 14 peak-response samples were available, repertoires were characterized only after the peak T cell response. Reportedly, almost half of the unique spike-specific TCRs recognized epitopes lying outside the regions that are mutated in the B.1.351 and B.1.1.7 variants. Spike-specific TCR breadth and depth rose significantly after two AZD1222 doses compared with day 0 and with MenACWY recipients. Conclusions about previously exposed vaccinees are limited because only six or seven AZD1222 recipients were SARS-CoV-2 seropositive at baseline. Most participants were white British and females outnumbered males, and the authors suggested that clonal diversity may have been underestimated. In the small 56-69-year group, the increase in depth fell short of significance, most likely because of low power. The vaccine-associated CD4 TCRs covered the entire spike protein, and the dominant responses fell in regions 160-218 and 743-854.

The CDR3 regions of human TCRbeta chains were analyzed by immunosequencing. The published analysis was carried out like this. Repertoire TCRs were checked for matches against a reference library of SARS-CoV-2-specific TCRs that had been generated using the MIRA antigen-specificity platform. Breadth was defined as the fraction of unique TCRs that were SARS-CoV-2-associated, and depth was defined as the fraction of total T cells that were SARS-CoV-2-associated. Each spike-specific TCR was assigned to its reactive spike region and to a CD4 or CD8 class using the MIRA data. Log10-transformed breadth and depth values were compared by one-way ANOVA with Sidak's multiple comparisons tests. TCRdb obtained this table from immuneACCESS and retained in-frame rearrangements with V and J assigned. These tables miss some clones; where compared with another copy, unresolved V genes account for less than half of the shortfall, and the remainder is unexplained. Clone size and the V and J calls come from that table; the DNA yielded D and trimming. The sample table records under 60,000 clones; approximately 89% of these occur just once. Roughly 5.2% of the sample comes from the top ten.

Material: peripheral blood, obtained 28 days after the second AZD1222 dose. This receptor was identified in an adult who received the AZD1222 COVID-19 vaccine. In this chain, TRBV19 is recombined with TRBJ1-2; TRBD1 is a possible D gene, resting on 5 matching bases. DNA sequence: TGTGCCAGTAGTAGTTCGGGGCGCCCTCTCAACTATGGCTACACCTTC. Translated, this is CASSSSGRPLNYGYTF.